The 2 T cell receptor beta chains reported below all come from one sample, sequenced in a study of blood T cell repertoires in COVID-19. The assay was immunoSEQ multiplex PCR, and TCRdb's table has in-frame clones only and misses some. Counted here are 86,000 or so clones, roughly four fifths occurring once; the ten biggest clones make up around 1.3%. The sequencing sample was made of peripheral blood. Receptors were obtained from a woman of 80 years or more with acute or convalescent COVID-19.

The chain uses TRBV5-1 and TRBJ1-3; TRBD1 matches at 9 bases. The CDR3 has 16 amino acids. Trimming took 4 bases from V and 3 from J; bases not matched to a gene: 8. CDR1 and CDR2 from the germline V gene are SGHRS and YFSETQ. The CDR3 DNA is TGCGCCAGCAGCCCCAAACAGGGGGCCTTTGGAAACACCATATATTTT. Protein: CASSPKQGAFGNTIYF.

This chain connects TRBV5-1 to TRBJ1-1; 8 bases agree with TRBD1. Looked up from germline, CDR1 is SGHRS and CDR2 is YFSETQ. The V segment lost 6 bases and the J segment 6 bases; nucleotides outside the gene matches: 10. This CDR3 has 14 residues. In DNA form, the CDR3 reads TGCGCCAGCAACCTAAACACAGGGGGAGCTGAAGCTTTCTTT. It yields the protein CASNLNTGGAEAFF. Together with reference TRBV5-1 and TRBJ1-1, the CDR3 gives the full variable domain: KAGVTQTPRYLIKTRGQQVTLSCSPISGHRSVSWYQQTPGQGLQFLFEYFSETQRNKGNFPGRFSGRQFSNSRSEMNVSTLELGDSALYLCASNLNTGGAEAFFGQGTRLTVV.